This T cell receptor beta chain was captured in a study of T cells in Graves' hyperthyroidism and ophthalmopathy. Study findings and constraints: Median prediction lead before ophthalmopathy onset was 6.5 to 7 months with the model.

This CDR3 contains 15 residues. Germline values: CDR1 SGHTA, CDR2 FQGTGA. V gave up 2 bases and J gave up 10 bases, with 20 bases separating them. Regions amplified from RNA transcripts were the TCR beta CDR3 regions. The HTBI primer set was used in a first-round RT-PCR of the TCR CDR3. MiXCR, run by TCRdb on the multiplex PCR reads, gives a single entry per CDR3 protein. The profile shows hundreds of thousands of distinct CDR3 sequences, 45% of them singletons. This clonotype showed up just a few times. Its antigen is still unknown. The chain employs TRBV7-3 and TRBJ1-1; no clear D gene. This TCR came from an adult man with Graves' disease, either hyperthyroidism or ophthalmopathy (not recorded which). The sequenced sample was peripheral blood or thyroid tissue (not recorded which). CDR3 nucleotides: TGTGCCAGCAGCTTACCTTGGACCAGTATGGCGGGAGCTTTCTTT. Translation gives CASSLPWTSMAGAFF.